This T cell receptor (beta chain) is drawn from a study of blood T cells in healthy people across ages. The V gene's germline CDR1 is LGHNA and CDR2 YNFKEQ. The CDR3 spans 15 residues. Points from the study as a whole: TCR beta diversity correlated strongly with naive T cell percentage. The long-lived group displayed more naive CD4+ cells, plus higher diversity, than the aged donors did.

As to this clonotype: Its matching antigen is unknown.

It was with a sample-barcoded 5' primer and a J-beta primer mix that a second PCR of roughly 7 to 11 cycles was run. TCRdb re-derived calls from the 5' RACE reads in MiXCR, one entry per CDR3 protein. The sample lists about 680,000 distinct CDR3 sequences, about 52% occurring once. The sequence was obtained from a woman aged 55-69 years in good health. Sequencing input: blood. The chain carries TRBV4-2 and TRBJ2-7; 9 bases are a match to TRBD1. The J call is uncertain, as TRBJ2-5 better fits the DNA end. CDR3 in DNA: TGTGCCAGCAGCCAAGGTAAACAGGGGGCGAGGACCCAGTACTTC. Its translation is CASSQGKQGARTQYF.